These 26 T cell receptor beta chains were all obtained from the same sample, sequenced in a study of technical replicates of blood from four donors. Using immunoSEQ multiplex PCR, the repertoire was profiled, and TCRdb retains in-frame clones only, with some absent. The sample records 55,000 to 85,000 clones, around 97% being singletons. The source material was T cells isolated from PBMCs. These receptors all stem from a human donor in good health.

This sequence joins TRBV4-1 and TRBJ2-7, with D maybe TRBD2 (7 bases). The germline V gene has CDR1 MGHRA and CDR2 YSYEKL. This CDR3 spans 17 amino acids. Trimming took 3 bases from V and 0 from J, leaving 18 bases between them. This CDR3 is CASSHPLEGGVSYEQYF. The DNA of the CDR3 is TGCGCCAGCAGCCATCCCCTGGAGGGGGGGGTCTCCTACGAGCAGTACTTC.

V gene TRBV6-1 combines with J gene TRBJ2-7; 8 nucleotides line up with TRBD1. CDR1 and CDR2 (germline): MNHNS, SASEGT. Unmatched junction bases numbered 8, after V lost 8 bases and J lost 5 bases. This CDR3 is built from 13 residues. CDR3 DNA: TGTGCCAGCTTAATCCGACAGGGGAACGAGCAGTACTTC. Its translation: CASLIRQGNEQYF.

This chain links TRBV5-1 with TRBJ2-5; D perhaps matches TRBD2 (5 bases). The CDR3 is 14 residues long. Trimming cost V 3 bases and J 1 base, with 10 bases left between them. CDR1 is SGHRS and CDR2 is YFSETQ in the germline V gene. CDR3 protein: CASSSTSTQETQYF. The CDR3 bases are TGCGCCAGCAGCTCAACTAGTACCCAAGAGACCCAGTACTTC.

CDR3 DNA sequence: TGTGCCAGCAGCCGACAGGGGGCCTATGGCTACACCTTC. Amino acids: CASSRQGAYGYTF. The V call is TRBV6-5, the J call TRBJ1-2, with 10 positions matching TRBD1. Germline trimming cut 6 bases from V and 4 bases from J; bases unmatched to any gene: 2. The CDR3 is 13 amino acids. Germline V gives CDR1 MNHEY, CDR2 SVGAGI.

J is TRBJ2-1 and V is TRBV7-9; D may be TRBD2 (6 bases). CDR3 size: 16 residues. V lost 5 bases, J lost 0 bases, and 14 bases lay in between. Germline loops: CDR1 SEHNR, CDR2 FQNEAQ (reference sequence). The CDR3 spells CASSPILGGSYNEQFF. The CDR3 region has the DNA TGTGCCAGCAGCCCTATTTTGGGAGGCTCCTACAATGAGCAGTTCTTC.

This clone was recorded once. The chain combines TRBV30 with TRBJ1-2, with TRBD1 identical over 10 bases. Trimming cost V 5 bases and J 4 bases; bases outside gene matches: 7. The CDR3 has 14 residues. The V gene's germline CDR1 is GTSNPN and CDR2 SVGIG (reference sequence). In nucleotides, the CDR3 is TGTGCCTGGGCCGGGACAGGGGTGGGCTATGGCTACACCTTC. Its translation: CAWAGTGVGYGYTF.

The V and J genes are TRBV7-3 and TRBJ1-2, with 8 bases that match TRBD1. The germline gives CDR1 SGHTA, CDR2 FQGTGA. J was trimmed by 8 bases and V by 0 bases; bases with no gene match: 5. This CDR3 region has 14 residues. The CDR3 loop reads CASSLTKQGGGYTF. CDR3 coding DNA: TGTGCCAGCAGCTTAACAAAACAGGGGGGAGGCTACACCTTC.

The chain has TRBV25-1 and TRBJ2-3; 9 positions match TRBD2. The J segment lost 4 bases and the V segment lost 0 bases, leaving 5 bases of the junction unmatched. In germline, CDR1 is MGHDK, CDR2 SYGVNS. This CDR3 spans 16 amino acids. CDR3 in DNA: TGTGCCAGCAGTGAATACGTTAGCGGGAGATCAGATACGCAGTATTTT. Protein product: CASSEYVSGRSDTQYF.

The J gene is TRBJ1-1, the V gene TRBV28, with TRBD1 matching over 7 bases. The CDR3 length is 12 residues. V was pared by 2 bases and J by 10 bases, with 4 bases of the junction left unmatched. Per germline, CDR1 MDHEN and CDR2 SYDVKM. CDR3 sequence reads: CASSLPQGGAFF. The CDR3 nucleotides read TGTGCCAGCAGTTTACCCCAGGGGGGAGCTTTCTTT.

V gene TRBV29-1 combines with J gene TRBJ2-1; D is ambiguous. Trimming took 0 bases from V and 0 from J, leaving 12 bases between them. This CDR3 comprises 16 residues. Germline V gives CDR1 SQVTM, CDR2 ANQGSEA. CDR3 protein: CSVEDWLNSSYNEQFF. For the CDR3, the DNA is TGCAGCGTTGAAGATTGGCTGAATTCCTCCTACAATGAGCAGTTCTTC.

The chain recombines TRBV5-6 with TRBJ2-7, with 8 bases matching TRBD2. The CDR3 extends over 15 amino acids. Germline lookup yields CDR1 SGHDT and CDR2 YYEEEE. V lost 4 bases and J lost 4; bases outside the gene matches: 10. CDR3 sequence reads: CASSDSGTSNYEQYF. CDR3 sequence (DNA): TGTGCCAGCAGCGACTCCGGGACTAGTAATTACGAGCAGTACTTC.

V usage is TRBV5-1 and J usage is TRBJ2-7, with 9 positions matching TRBD2. CDR3 length equals 14 residues. V lost 4 bases to trimming and J lost 5 bases; unmatched junction nucleotides: 7. The germline V gene has CDR1 SGHRS and CDR2 YFSETQ. In DNA form, the CDR3 reads TGCGCCAGCAGCAGAGGACTAGCGACCAACGAGCAGTACTTC. Protein product: CASSRGLATNEQYF. Combining the CDR3 with reference TRBV5-1 and TRBJ2-7 gives the whole variable domain KAGVTQTPRYLIKTRGQQVTLSCSPISGHRSVSWYQQTPGQGLQFLFEYFSETQRNKGNFPGRFSGRQFSNSRSEMNVSTLELGDSALYLCASSRGLATNEQYFGPGTRLTVT.

This rearrangement joins TRBV5-1 to TRBJ2-7; D is possibly TRBD1 (5 bases). V dropped 0 bases and J dropped 7 bases, with 14 bases sitting between them. Germline assignment: CDR1 SGHRS and CDR2 YFSETQ. This CDR3 spans 14 amino acids. CDR3 loop: CASSLVQGWEEQYF. CDR3 DNA: TGCGCCAGCAGCTTGGTTCAGGGTTGGGAAGAGCAGTACTTC.

The chain links TRBV27 to TRBJ1-5; TRBD1 might be the D (6 bases). Between the trimmed V and J ends, which lost 6 bases and 3 bases, there was a span of 15 bases. The CDR3 length is 15 residues. Per germline, CDR1 MNHEY and CDR2 SMNVEV (reference sequence). The CDR3: CASSAGGAVNQPQHF. The CDR3 nucleotides are TGTGCCAGCAGCGCCGGGGGGGCGGTCAATCAGCCCCAGCATTTT.

The rearrangement links TRBV27 to TRBJ2-1; TRBD2 might be the D (5 bases). Germline values: CDR1 MNHEY, CDR2 SMNVEV (reference sequence). The V end was cut by 2 bases, the J end by 6 bases, with 11 bases between. The CDR3 spans 14 residues. The CDR3: CASSLSSSRNEQFF. The CDR3 bases are TGTGCCAGCAGTTTAAGTTCTAGCCGCAATGAGCAGTTCTTC.

The chain is built from TRBV27 and TRBJ1-2; 7 bases match TRBD1. V lost 4 bases to trimming and J lost 2 bases; unmatched junction nucleotides: 7. The CDR3 covers 15 residues. Germline V gene lookup returns CDR1 MNHEY and CDR2 SMNVEV (reference sequence). The CDR3: CASSSDREPNYGYTF. CDR3 bases: TGTGCCAGCAGTTCAGACAGGGAGCCGAACTATGGCTACACCTTC.

This chain uses TRBV5-1 with TRBJ2-7; 7 bases are shared with TRBD1. V trimming: 8 bases; J trimming: 6 bases; junction bases outside the gene matches: 14. The CDR3 has 14 residues. CDR1 and CDR2 (germline): SGHRS, YFSETQ. CDR3 protein: CASNQDRASLEQYF. The CDR3, as DNA: TGCGCCAGTAATCAAGACAGGGCATCGCTCGAGCAGTACTTC.

The rearrangement uses TRBV6-5 and TRBJ2-3; TRBD2 might be the D (7 bases). Germline CDR1 is MNHEY and CDR2 is SVGAGI. V lost 0 bases and J lost 4, with 11 bases in between. The CDR3 covers 15 residues. CDR3: CASSYSGGGPDTQYF. The CDR3 coding sequence is TGTGCCAGCAGTTACTCGGGGGGGGGCCCAGATACGCAGTATTTT.

The V gene is TRBV19, the J gene TRBJ2-5; no clear D. V gave up 4 bases and J gave up 4 bases, with 7 bases separating them. Germline loops: CDR1 LNHDA, CDR2 SQIVND (reference sequence). There are 12 residues in the CDR3. The CDR3 nucleotides read TGTGCCAGTAGTAGACTGGGAGAGACCCAGTACTTC. Its translation is CASSRLGETQYF.

This chain joins TRBV5-1 and TRBJ2-5; 8 bases line up with TRBD1. The ends lost 4 bases at V and 3 bases at J; junction bases unmatched: 5. CDR1 is SGHRS, CDR2 YFSETQ, per germline. CDR3 length: 14 amino acids. The CDR3 sequence: CASSAGTGEETQYF. The CDR3 coding sequence is TGCGCCAGCAGCGCGGGGACAGGAGAAGAGACCCAGTACTTC.

This chain links TRBV28 with TRBJ1-5; possible D gene TRBD1, 6 bases. Germline V gene lookup returns CDR1 MDHEN and CDR2 SYDVKM. CDR3 size: 16 residues. Deletions cut 5 bases from V and 4 bases from J, with 18 bases between. This CDR3 reads CASSRPSDSPNQPQHF. The CDR3 DNA reads TGTGCCAGCAGTCGTCCCTCGGACAGCCCTAATCAGCCCCAGCATTTT.

V is TRBV29-1 and J is TRBJ1-5, with TRBD1 matching over 8 bases. Germline V gene data show CDR1 as SQVTM and CDR2 as ANQGSEA. With V trimmed by 5 bases and J by 5 bases, 5 bases remained unmatched. This CDR3 is built from 13 residues. Here the CDR3 reads CSVSNRGDQPQHF. The CDR3 coding sequence is TGCAGCGTTTCAAACAGGGGGGATCAGCCCCAGCATTTT.

The V and J genes are TRBV7-9 and TRBJ1-4; 9 bases map to TRBD1. Germline V CDR1 and CDR2: SEHNR, FQNEAQ (reference sequence). V lost 5 bases to trimming and J lost 8 bases; unmatched junction nucleotides: 6. The CDR3 sequence is 14 residues long. This CDR3 is CASSPRTGEEKLFF. The CDR3 bases are TGTGCCAGCAGCCCTCGGACAGGGGAGGAAAAACTGTTTTTT.

This chain uses TRBV5-1 with TRBJ1-2; D gene ambiguous. Trimming removed 5 bases at V and 4 bases at J, with 15 bases between. This CDR3 is 14 amino acids long. Germline V lookup: CDR1 SGHRS, CDR2 YFSETQ. The CDR3 bases are TGCGCCAGCAGTTCAAATGACTTGCGCTATGGCTACACCTTC. This translates into CASSSNDLRYGYTF.

The genes are TRBV9 and TRBJ2-2; D remains ambiguous. Germline lookup yields CDR1 SGDLS and CDR2 YYNGEE. The length of the CDR3 is 14 residues. The ends were cut back, 1 base at V and 0 bases at J, with 4 bases in the middle. In DNA form, the CDR3 reads TGTGCCAGCAGCGTATCATCGAACACCGGGGAGCTGTTTTTT. Translation gives CASSVSSNTGELFF.

J is TRBJ2-5 and V is TRBV5-1; possible D gene TRBD2, 5 bases. V was shortened by 3 bases and J by 5 bases, with 11 bases between the two germline ends. Germline V CDR1 and CDR2: SGHRS, YFSETQ. The CDR3 has 13 amino acids. The chain's CDR3 is CASSSSRGETQYF. Written as DNA, the CDR3 is TGCGCCAGCAGCTCATCAAGAGGGGAGACCCAGTACTTC.